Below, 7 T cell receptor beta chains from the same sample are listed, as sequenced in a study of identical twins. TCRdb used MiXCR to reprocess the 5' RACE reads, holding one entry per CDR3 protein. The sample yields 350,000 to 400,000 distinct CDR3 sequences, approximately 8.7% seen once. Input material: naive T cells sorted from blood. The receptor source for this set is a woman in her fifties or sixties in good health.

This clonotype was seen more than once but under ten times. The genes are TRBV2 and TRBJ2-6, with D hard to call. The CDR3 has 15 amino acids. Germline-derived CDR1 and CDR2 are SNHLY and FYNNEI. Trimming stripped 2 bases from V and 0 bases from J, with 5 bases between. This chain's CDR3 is CASSELHSGANVLTF. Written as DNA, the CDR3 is TGTGCCAGCAGTGAACTGCACTCTGGGGCCAACGTCCTGACTTTC.

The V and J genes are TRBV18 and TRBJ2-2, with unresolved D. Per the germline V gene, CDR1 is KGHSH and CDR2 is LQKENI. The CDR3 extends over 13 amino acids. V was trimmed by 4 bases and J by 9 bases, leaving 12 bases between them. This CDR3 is CASSLQVDRELFF. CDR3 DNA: TGTGCCAGCTCACTACAAGTCGACCGGGAGCTGTTTTTT.

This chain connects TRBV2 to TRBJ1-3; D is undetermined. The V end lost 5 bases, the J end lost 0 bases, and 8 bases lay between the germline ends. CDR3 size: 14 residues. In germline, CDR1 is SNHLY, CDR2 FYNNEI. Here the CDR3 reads CASSTPASGNTIYF. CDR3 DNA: TGTGCCAGCAGTACCCCAGCCTCTGGAAACACCATATATTTT.

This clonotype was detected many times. This chain's CDR3 is CSVRDRVNEQFF. The CDR3 DNA sequence: TGCAGCGTTCGGGACAGGGTCAATGAGCAGTTCTTC. V is TRBV29-1 and J is TRBJ2-1; 9 bases match TRBD1. The CDR3 contains 12 residues. The germline gives CDR1 SQVTM, CDR2 ANQGSEA. With V trimmed by 5 bases and J by 6 bases, 2 bases remained unmatched.

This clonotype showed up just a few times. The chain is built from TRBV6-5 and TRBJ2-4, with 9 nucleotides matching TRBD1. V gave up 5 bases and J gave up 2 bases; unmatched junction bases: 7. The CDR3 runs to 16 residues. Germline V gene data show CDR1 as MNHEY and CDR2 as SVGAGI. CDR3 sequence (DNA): TGTGCCAGCAGTCTCACAGGGGGCGAGACCAAAAACATTCAGTACTTC. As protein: CASSLTGGETKNIQYF.

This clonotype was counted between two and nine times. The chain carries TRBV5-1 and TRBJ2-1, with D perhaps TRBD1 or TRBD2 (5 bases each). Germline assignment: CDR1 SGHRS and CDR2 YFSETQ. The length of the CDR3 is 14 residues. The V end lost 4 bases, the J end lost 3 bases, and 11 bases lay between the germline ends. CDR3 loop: CASSPGTVYNEQFF. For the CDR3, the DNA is TGCGCCAGCAGCCCTGGGACGGTCTACAATGAGCAGTTCTTC.

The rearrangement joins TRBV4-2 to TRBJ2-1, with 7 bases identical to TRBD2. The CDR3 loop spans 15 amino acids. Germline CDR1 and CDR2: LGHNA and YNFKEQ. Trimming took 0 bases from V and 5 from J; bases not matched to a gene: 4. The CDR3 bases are TGTGCCAGCAGCCAAGAGGGGGAGGGGAACAATGAGCAGTTCTTC. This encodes CASSQEGEGNNEQFF.